The clone carrying this T cell receptor (beta chain) was picked up many times. Its cognate antigen is unknown. Patients affected by ophthalmopathy presented a Clinical Activity Score of at least 3, a NOSPECS grade of at least 4, and disease duration below 3 months. The data belong to a study of T cells in Graves' hyperthyroidism and ophthalmopathy. Looking at the study overall: The blood sample was taken at first diagnosis, before treatment began. Study results and caveats: Blood samples included most of the expanded thyroid clonotypes exceeding 0.001.

The source material, RNA transcripts, was used to amplify TCR beta CDR3 regions. Primed by the HTBI set, a first-round RT-PCR was run on the TCR CDR3. TCRdb passed the multiplex PCR reads through MiXCR, listing each CDR3 protein once. The table shows under 300,000 distinct CDR3 sequences, with roughly 20% occurring only once. This TCR was sampled from a man aged 25 to 45 with Graves' ophthalmopathy. The specimen sequenced was blood.

The CDR3 sequence is CASRFGDTQYF. The DNA for the CDR3 is TGTGCCAGCAGATTCGGAGATACGCAGTATTTT. The chain carries TRBV11-3 and TRBJ2-3; no clear D. V was pared by 6 bases and J by 5 bases, with 6 bases between. This CDR3 comprises 11 residues. Germline V lookup: CDR1 SGHNT, CDR2 YENEEA.